This T cell receptor beta chain was found in a study of Graves' ophthalmopathy and Graves' hyperthyroidism (dated by TCRdb to the late 2010s). Broadly, across the study: Peripheral blood was collected before any treatment was given, at the time of initial diagnosis. The study used signatures of the TCR beta repertoire to tell Graves' ophthalmopathy apart from Graves' hyperthyroidism and to predict which patients would progress to ophthalmopathy. In total, 135 blood samples were TCR-sequenced: 40 to 45 ophthalmopathy, some 75 hyperthyroidism and approximately 17 hyperthyroidism-to-ophthalmopathy patients. To explore V-J signatures distinguishing ophthalmopathy from hyperthyroidism, a discovery set of 100 patients (roughly 45 ophthalmopathy, roughly 56 stable hyperthyroidism) was enrolled. An independent validation cohort comprised some 19 hyperthyroidism patients and 15 to 17 patients who later progressed from hyperthyroidism to ophthalmopathy. In about six hyperthyroidism patients, the T-cell repertoire of thyroid tissue was compared with the T-cell repertoire of blood. Following sample collection, hyperthyroidism patients were given methimazole at a starting dose of 30 mg daily, and ophthalmopathy patients were given high-dose intravenous methylprednisolone.

Results the study describes overall, beyond this receptor: Sample size was not statistically predetermined, and group allocation was not concealed from the investigators. In cross-validation, the 13-signature model distinguished ophthalmopathy from stable hyperthyroidism with approximately 90% sensitivity and roughly 81% specificity, and in the test set the corresponding values were approximately 79% and 70%. Most expanded thyroid clonotypes with a frequency above 0.001 also appeared in blood, which suggests that blood repertoires may reflect the immune response in the thyroid. In validation, the model predicted ophthalmopathy progression with more than 70% sensitivity and around 72% specificity; 12 predicted patients were CT-confirmed with GO in a median of approximately 6.2 months.

Patients with ophthalmopathy had moderately to severely active disease, with a Clinical Activity Score of 3 or more, a NOSPECS grade of 4 or more, and a disease duration of less than 3 months. Patients were excluded if they had other autoimmune diseases, uncontrolled infections, pregnancy or lactation. Clinical symptoms, serum thyroxine, TRAb, thyroid ultrasound and orbital computed tomography formed the basis of the diagnosis. Using Ficoll-Paque density gradient centrifugation, PBMCs were isolated from 9.5 to 10 ml of fresh peripheral blood. Total RNA was extracted with Trizol reagent and quality-checked on an Agilent 2100 Bioanalyzer. TCR beta CDR3 regions were amplified from RNA transcripts for repertoire sequencing. A first-round RT-PCR used HTBI primers with the Qiagen OneStep RT-PCR kit, followed by a second-round multiplex PCR, size selection and purification. Sequencing of the libraries was carried out on an Illumina HiSeq2000 in paired-end mode with 100 bp reads. For the original study's pipeline: Reads were processed with SOAPnuke, discarding reads with adapters, uncalled bases, mean Phred below 15, or no exact constant-primer or identifier match. COPE v1.2.5 was used to merge the high-quality paired reads. Each unique nucleotide sequence was defined as a clonotype, and clonotypes were aligned to IMGT TRB V, D and J references with MiTCR v1.1. Only V-J combinations with frequency above 0.0001 were analysed, covering 99% to 99.2% of repertoires. A TCR clonal expansion and chaos score per V-J combination was defined as the ratio of F50 clonal expansion to chaos observed in the TCRdist matrix. Welch's t-statistics and random forest were used to narrow the features down to 13 V-J combinations, which were then fed into a naive Bayes classifier. Thyroid-blood repertoire similarity was quantified with the Morisita-Horn index. TCRdb reworked the public reads: Q25 trimming with fastp, MiXCR clone assembly, productive beta chains retained. Each record represents a unique CDR3 protein, reported with the most common genes and DNA among its rows. The V and J calls were not made by the authors but by TCRdb's processing. The sample contains 740,000 or so distinct CDR3 sequences, 40% of them found a single time. Of the sample, approximately 46% falls within the top ten clones.

Trimming takes 5 bases from V and 9 bases from J, and the germline ends sit 14 bases apart. Per the germline V gene (reference sequence), SEHNR is the CDR1 and FQNEAQ is the CDR2. Taken from cysteine to phenylalanine, the CDR3 has 14 residues. CDR3 DNA is the only sequence kept; it has 42 bases, read in frame from the first base. There are a few counts of this clonotype. Its cognate antigen has yet to be identified. No base quality information exists; no much larger clone differs at one position. Sequencing was carried out using peripheral blood. This TCR was recovered from an adult man with Graves' ophthalmopathy. Rearrangement joined TRBV7-9 to TRBJ1-6; possibly the D gene is TRBD1, per 6 matching bases. CDR3 reads: CASSVGQPFSPLHF. The sequenced DNA: TGTGCCAGCAGCGTCGGACAGCCATTTTCACCCCTCCACTTT.